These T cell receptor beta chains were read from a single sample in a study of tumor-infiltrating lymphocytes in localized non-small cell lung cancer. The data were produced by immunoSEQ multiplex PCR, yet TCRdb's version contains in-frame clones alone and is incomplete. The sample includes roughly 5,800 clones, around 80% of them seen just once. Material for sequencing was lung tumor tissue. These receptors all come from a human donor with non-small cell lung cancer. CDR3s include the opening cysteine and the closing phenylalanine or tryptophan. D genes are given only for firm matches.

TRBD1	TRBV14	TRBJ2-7	TGTGCCAGCAGCCCGGGACAGGGCGCCTACGAGCAGTACTTC	CASSPGQGAYEQYF
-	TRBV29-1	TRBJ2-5	TGCAGCGCCCGGGACGGGTTGACCCAGTACTTC	CSARDGLTQYF
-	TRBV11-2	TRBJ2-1	TGTGCCAGCAGCTCCGACTCTGGACAGCAAAACAATGAGCAGTTCTTC	CASSSDSGQQNNEQFF
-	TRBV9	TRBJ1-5	TGTGCCAGCAGCGTAGAACAGGAAGGTGTGGCCCAGCATTTT	CASSVEQEGVAQHF
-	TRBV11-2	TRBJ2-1	TGTGCCAGCAGCCCGGAGGCCAATGAGCAGTTCTTC	CASSPEANEQFF
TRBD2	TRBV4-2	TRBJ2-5	TGTGCCAGCAGCCTTGGGACTAGCGGGCATGAGACCCAGTACTTC	CASSLGTSGHETQYF
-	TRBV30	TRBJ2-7	TGTGCCTGGGCCCGAGGTTGGGGGATCGCCCACGAGCAGTACTTC	CAWARGWGIAHEQYF
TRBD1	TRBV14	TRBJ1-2	TGTGCCAGCAGCCACCGGGACAGAGGTTTCCTGGGCTATGGCTACACCTTC	CASSHRDRGFLGYGYTF
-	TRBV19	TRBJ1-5	TGTGCCAGTAAAAGGGGAAATCAGCCCCAGCATTTT	CASKRGNQPQHF
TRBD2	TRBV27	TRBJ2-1	TGTGCCAGCAGTTTCGCGCTAAGGGGTGGGACTAGCTATGAGCAGTTCTTC	CASSFALRGGTSYEQFF
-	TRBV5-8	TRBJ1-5	TGTGCCAGCAGCTTCTATAAGGGGGGCGGCAATCAGCCCCAGCATTTT	CASSFYKGGGNQPQHF